A single T cell receptor (beta chain) is shown here with its context. The antigen is not known. The data are from a study of OX40 agonist ivuxolimab in advanced cancers. Study at large: Prior checkpoint blockade (anti-PD-1, anti-PD-L1 or anti-CTLA-4) was permitted; approximately 40% had it. Three dose-escalation patients had partial responses: one with hepatocellular carcinoma and two with cutaneous melanoma.

Findings and limits, study-wide: In the expanded peripheral T cells, antigen specificity was never determined. Relative to CD4+, CD8+ T cells held more expanded clones on average.

Using immunoSEQ multiplex PCR, the repertoire was profiled, and TCRdb retains in-frame clones only, with some absent. The table records 60,000 to 85,000 clones, roughly 87% of them present only once. The receptor's source is an adult with an advanced solid tumor such as melanoma, head and neck, liver or kidney cancer. Source: CD4+ or CD8+ T cells sorted from blood, taken in a trial of the OX40 agonist ivuxolimab.

The DNA for the CDR3 is TGTGCCAGTAGTACAGGACAGGGGGCGGCTAATGAAAAACTGTTTTTT. Encoded protein: CASSTGQGAANEKLFF. The J gene is TRBJ1-4, the V gene TRBV19; 11 nucleotides align to TRBD1. Losses at the gene ends were 4 bases for V and 3 bases for J; bases not matched to a gene: 4. This CDR3 comprises 16 residues. Germline V gene sequence: CDR1 LNHDA, CDR2 SQIVND (reference sequence).